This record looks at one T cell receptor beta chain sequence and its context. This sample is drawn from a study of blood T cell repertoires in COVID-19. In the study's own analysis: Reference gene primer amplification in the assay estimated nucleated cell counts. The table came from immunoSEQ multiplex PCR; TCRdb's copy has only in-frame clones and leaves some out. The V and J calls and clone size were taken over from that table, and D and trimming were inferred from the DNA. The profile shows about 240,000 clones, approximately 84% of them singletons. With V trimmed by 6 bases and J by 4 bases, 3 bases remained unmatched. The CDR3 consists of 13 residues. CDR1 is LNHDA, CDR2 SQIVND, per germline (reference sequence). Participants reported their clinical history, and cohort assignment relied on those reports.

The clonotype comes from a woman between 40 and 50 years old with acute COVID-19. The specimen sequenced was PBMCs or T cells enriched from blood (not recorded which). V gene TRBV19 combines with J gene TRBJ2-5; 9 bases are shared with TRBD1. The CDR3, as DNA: TGTGCCAGTAGGAGGACAGGGGCAGAGACCCAGTACTTC. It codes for CASRRTGAETQYF.